This T cell receptor (beta chain) was captured in a study of shared clonotypes between healthy human individuals. The study, taken as a whole, reports: Approximately 5% of naive CD4 clonotypes were shared across four donors.

J lost 5 bases, V lost 6 bases, and 12 bases had no gene match. Germline-derived CDR1 and CDR2 are LNHDA and SQIVND (reference sequence). The CDR3 is made up of 15 amino acids. Original methodology: Without quality scores, immunoSEQ junctional reads could not be filtered like full-length reads. The data were produced by immunoSEQ multiplex PCR, yet TCRdb's version contains in-frame clones alone and is incomplete. Clonal size and the V and J genes are those of that table, whereas D and trimming came from the DNA. The sample consists of about 1 million clones, more than 60% of them appearing once. On this clone itself: Its antigen is unidentified.

The TCR originated in a man between 18 and 29 years old in good health. Sequencing was done on a sample of memory CD4+ T cells sorted from blood. Subset indicated: CD45RA-negative fraction. V gene TRBV19 combines with J gene TRBJ1-2, with TRBD1 matching 7 bases. In DNA, the CDR3 is TGTGCCAGTAGGGATAACAGGGGAATATCATATGGCTACACCTTC. Protein sequence: CASRDNRGISYGYTF. The full variable domain, with the rest looked up from reference TRBV19 and TRBJ1-2, is DGGITQSPKYLFRKEGQNVTLSCEQNLNHDAMYWYRQDPGQGLRLIYYSQIVNDFQKGDIAEGYSVSREKKESFPLTVTSAQKNPTAFYLCASRDNRGISYGYTFGSGTRLTVV.